Below, 19 T cell receptor beta chains from the same sample are listed, as sequenced in a study of CD8 T cells in Susac syndrome. Random hexamers were used to reverse transcribe the RNA input (about 0.5 to 1 ug). TCRdb called the immunoSEQ multiplex PCR reads again in MiXCR, with one record for every CDR3 protein. The table lists 100,000 to 150,000 distinct CDR3 sequences, roughly 94% of them singletons, with 0.1% to 0.15% in the top ten. The specimen sequenced was CD4+ T cells from PBMCs. These receptors all come from a human donor with multiple sclerosis.

The chain links TRBV7-2 to TRBJ2-3; D is unresolved. This CDR3 has 14 residues. Looked up from germline, CDR1 is SGHTA and CDR2 is FQGNSA. Deletions cut 5 bases from V and 1 base from J, with 10 bases between. CDR3 in DNA: TGTGCCAGCAGCAAATACACTGGCACAGATACGCAGTATTTT. Encoded protein: CASSKYTGTDTQYF.

The chain combines TRBV11-2 with TRBJ2-7; D gene unclear. Germline CDR1 reads SGHAT; CDR2 reads FQNNGV. The CDR3 loop spans 14 amino acids. The ends were cut back, 5 bases at V and 3 bases at J, with 14 bases in the middle. DNA of the CDR3: TGTGCCAGCAGCCCCCGTATTGAACACTACGAGCAGTACTTC. Amino acids: CASSPRIEHYEQYF.

This chain connects TRBV19 to TRBJ2-7; 9 bases fit TRBD1. Germline values: CDR1 LNHDA, CDR2 SQIVND (reference sequence). The CDR3 length is 17 residues. The ends lost 4 bases at V and 2 bases at J; junction bases unmatched: 12. In nucleotides, the CDR3 is TGTGCCAGTAGTAAGGATCCCGGGACAGGGAAAACCTACGAGCAGTACTTC. Its translation: CASSKDPGTGKTYEQYF. The whole variable domain, filled in from reference TRBV19 and TRBJ2-7, reads DGGITQSPKYLFRKEGQNVTLSCEQNLNHDAMYWYRQDPGQGLRLIYYSQIVNDFQKGDIAEGYSVSREKKESFPLTVTSAQKNPTAFYLCASSKDPGTGKTYEQYFGPGTRLTVT.

The chain uses TRBV12-3 or TRBV12-4 and TRBJ2-2, with 7 nucleotides matching TRBD2. The junction had 3 bases not matched to a gene; V was cut back by 4 bases and J by 1 base. The CDR3 spans 15 residues. The CDR3 nucleotides are TGTGCCAGCAGTTATCTAGCGGTGAACACCGGGGAGCTGTTTTTT. This sequence encodes CASSYLAVNTGELFF.

The chain combines TRBV6-1 with TRBJ1-2; possible D gene TRBD1, 5 bases. This CDR3 has 14 amino acids. Germline V gives CDR1 MNHNS, CDR2 SASEGT. With 4 bases removed from V and 3 bases from J, the gap between germline ends came to 12 bases. As DNA, the CDR3 is TGTGCCAGCAGTGGATTCGGGACGGACTATGGCTACACCTTC. It codes for CASSGFGTDYGYTF.

This clonotype appeared a single time. This chain joins TRBV5-6 and TRBJ2-5, with 10 bases aligning to TRBD2. Trimming at V came to 4 bases and at J to 5 bases, leaving 5 bases not matched to a gene. The CDR3 runs to 14 residues. The germline gives CDR1 SGHDT, CDR2 YYEEEE. CDR3 sequence: CASSQRGGHETQYF. As DNA, the CDR3 is TGTGCCAGCAGCCAGCGGGGGGGCCATGAGACCCAGTACTTC.

V usage is TRBV30 and J usage is TRBJ1-6, with D perhaps TRBD1 (5 bases). This CDR3 is 16 amino acids long. With 2 bases removed from V and 7 bases from J, the gap between germline ends came to 18 bases. From germline, CDR1 is GTSNPN and CDR2 SVGIG (reference sequence). CDR3 sequence (DNA): TGTGCCTGGAGTCGTAACTCCGGGGGACGGAATTCACCCCTCCACTTT. Its translation is CAWSRNSGGRNSPLHF. The full variable domain, with the rest looked up from reference TRBV30 and TRBJ1-6, is SQTIHQWPATLVQPVGSPLSLECTVEGTSNPNLYWYRQAAGRGLQLLFYSVGIGQISSEVPQNLSASRPQDRQFILSSKKLLLSDSGFYLCAWSRNSGGRNSPLHFGNGTRLTVT.

The chain joins TRBV6-5 to TRBJ1-1; 9 nucleotides align to TRBD1. Germline trimming cut 6 bases from V and 5 bases from J; bases unmatched to any gene: 7. Germline V gene lookup returns CDR1 MNHEY and CDR2 SVGAGI. This CDR3 spans 14 amino acids. Here the CDR3 reads CASRGTGLGTEAFF. CDR3 in DNA: TGTGCCAGCAGGGGGACAGGGCTTGGAACTGAAGCTTTCTTT.

The rearrangement links TRBV6-2 or TRBV6-3 to TRBJ2-7; 7 bases are shared with TRBD1. The CDR3 covers 11 residues. Germline V gives CDR1 MNHEY, CDR2 SVGEGT. J gave up 6 bases and V 5 bases, and 1 base lay outside the gene matches. Here the CDR3 reads CASSHRGEQYF. The CDR3, as DNA: TGTGCCAGCAGTCACAGGGGCGAGCAGTACTTC.

This chain joins TRBV5-4 and TRBJ1-4, with D possibly TRBD1 on 5 matching bases. The CDR3 totals 12 residues. Germline CDR1 SGHNT, CDR2 YYREEE (reference sequence). Trimming stripped 4 bases from V and 14 bases from J, with 15 bases between. The CDR3 loop is CASSIGTRRLFF. CDR3 in DNA: TGTGCCAGCAGCATTGGGACTCGGAGGCTGTTTTTT.

The V gene is TRBV12-3 or TRBV12-4, the J gene TRBJ1-2; D gene unclear. The CDR3 is made up of 13 amino acids. The ends were cut back, 3 bases at V and 5 bases at J, with 10 bases in the middle. CDR3 amino acids: CASSLSGSYGYTF. CDR3 in DNA: TGTGCCAGCAGTTTGAGTGGGAGTTATGGCTACACCTTC.

The chain couples TRBV10-2 to TRBJ2-2; 8 positions agree with TRBD2. The CDR3 loop spans 15 amino acids. The junction had 5 bases not matched to a gene; V was cut back by 7 bases and J by 1 base. Germline lookup yields CDR1 WSHSY and CDR2 SAAADI. The CDR3, as DNA: TGCGCCAGCACCGGGAGGGGCAGGAACACCGGGGAGCTGTTTTTT. Translation: CASTGRGRNTGELFF.

The chain employs TRBV7-9 and TRBJ1-2; 7 bases match TRBD1. V trimming: 5 bases; J trimming: 8 bases; junction bases outside the gene matches: 8. The CDR3 is 13 residues long. Germline CDR1 reads SEHNR; CDR2 reads FQNEAQ (reference sequence). DNA for the CDR3: TGTGCCAGCAGCAAGGGGGCGGAGAGAGGCTACACCTTC. It is translated as CASSKGAERGYTF. Supplemented by reference TRBV7-9 and TRBJ1-2, the full variable domain reads DTGVSQNPRHKITKRGQNVTFRCDPISEHNRLYWYRQTLGQGPEFLTYFQNEAQLEKSRLLSDRFSAERPKGSFSTLEIQRTEQGDSAMYLCASSKGAERGYTFGSGTRLTVV.

The chain combines TRBV11-2 with TRBJ2-5, with D perhaps matching TRBD1 or TRBD2 (5 bases each). Germline CDR1 reads SGHAT; CDR2 reads FQNNGV. CDR3 length: 15 residues. Deletions cut 3 bases from V and 6 bases from J, with 17 bases between. CDR3 coding DNA: TGTGCCAGCAGCTTGAGGAATGGGGGTACACAGACCCAGTACTTC. Its translation: CASSLRNGGTQTQYF. The full variable domain, completed using reference TRBV11-2 and TRBJ2-5, is EAGVAQSPRYKIIEKRQSVAFWCNPISGHATLYWYQQILGQGPKLLIQFQNNGVVDDSQLPKDRFSAERLKGVDSTLKIQPAKLEDSAVYLCASSLRNGGTQTQYFGPGTRLLVL.

The chain carries TRBV20-1 and TRBJ2-3, with 9 positions matching TRBD1. Germline V lookup: CDR1 DFQATT, CDR2 SNEGSKA (reference sequence). The CDR3 totals 15 residues. The junction had 9 bases not matched to a gene; V was cut back by 2 bases and J by 6 bases. The CDR3 DNA reads TGCAGTGCTAGAAAAAGACAGGGGGGTGCCGATACGCAGTATTTT. This codes for CSARKRQGGADTQYF.

V gene TRBV27 combines with J gene TRBJ1-2; 9 positions agree with TRBD1. Germline CDR1 and CDR2: MNHEY and SMNVEV (reference sequence). This CDR3 region has 14 residues. The trim removed 5 bases at V and 5 bases at J, leaving 6 bases unmatched. Here the CDR3 reads CASSPDRGMYGYTF. The CDR3 nucleotides read TGTGCCAGCAGTCCGGACAGGGGAATGTATGGCTACACCTTC.

This chain uses TRBV19 with TRBJ1-1, with D hard to call. V was cut by 4 bases and J by 0 bases, with 12 bases left in between. The CDR3 runs 15 residues. Germline CDR1 and CDR2: LNHDA and SQIVND (reference sequence). CDR3 sequence (DNA): TGTGCCAGTAGTACTAAGACACCTATGAACACTGAAGCTTTCTTT. The encoded protein is CASSTKTPMNTEAFF. Full variable domain (remainder filled in from reference TRBV19 and TRBJ1-1): DGGITQSPKYLFRKEGQNVTLSCEQNLNHDAMYWYRQDPGQGLRLIYYSQIVNDFQKGDIAEGYSVSREKKESFPLTVTSAQKNPTAFYLCASSTKTPMNTEAFFGQGTRLTVV.

V usage is TRBV7-2 and J usage is TRBJ1-2; 8 bases line up with TRBD1. V lost 6 bases to trimming and J lost 8 bases; unmatched junction nucleotides: 8. The CDR3 is 13 residues long. Germline-derived CDR1 and CDR2 are SGHTA and FQGNSA. CDR3 in amino acids: CASSSQGDGGYTF. For the CDR3, the DNA is TGTGCCAGCAGTTCACAGGGGGATGGGGGCTACACCTTC.

The chain couples TRBV6-6 to TRBJ1-1, with D possibly being TRBD1 (6 bases). CDR3 length: 13 residues. V gave up 10 bases and J gave up 0 bases, with 12 bases separating them. Germline assignment: CDR1 MNHNY and CDR2 SVGAGI (reference sequence). As DNA, the CDR3 is TGTGCCAATCGGGGGCATTTGAACACTGAAGCTTTCTTT. Encoded protein: CANRGHLNTEAFF.